At least ten counts were recorded for the clone carrying this TCR beta chain. Its target is not known. CDR3 length: 13 residues. Deletions cut 4 bases from V and 0 bases from J, with 6 bases between. A duration under 3 months, NOSPECS ≥4, CAS ≥3 and moderate-to-severe activity characterized the donors with ophthalmopathy. Clinical symptoms, serum thyroxine, TRAb, thyroid ultrasound and orbital computed tomography formed the basis of diagnosis. From fresh peripheral blood, 8.5 to 10 ml in volume, the PBMCs were obtained. The data were obtained in a study of Graves' ophthalmopathy and Graves' hyperthyroidism. Whole-study results and caveats: Most clonotypes expanded in thyroid above 0.001 frequency were present in blood too.

Amplified material comprised TCR beta CDR3 regions derived from RNA transcripts. Second-round multiplex PCR followed a first-round RT-PCR using HTBI primers. TCRdb re-called the multiplex PCR reads with MiXCR, one entry per CDR3 protein. The data contain about half a million distinct CDR3 sequences, about an eighth of them singletons. Sequencing used blood. The source is a woman aged 30 to 39 with Graves' ophthalmopathy. The rearrangement uses TRBV12-3 or TRBV12-4 and TRBJ1-2; unclear D gene. CDR3 sequence: CASSSRPNYGYTF. CDR3 coding DNA: TGTGCCAGCAGTTCTCGACCTAACTATGGCTACACCTTC.